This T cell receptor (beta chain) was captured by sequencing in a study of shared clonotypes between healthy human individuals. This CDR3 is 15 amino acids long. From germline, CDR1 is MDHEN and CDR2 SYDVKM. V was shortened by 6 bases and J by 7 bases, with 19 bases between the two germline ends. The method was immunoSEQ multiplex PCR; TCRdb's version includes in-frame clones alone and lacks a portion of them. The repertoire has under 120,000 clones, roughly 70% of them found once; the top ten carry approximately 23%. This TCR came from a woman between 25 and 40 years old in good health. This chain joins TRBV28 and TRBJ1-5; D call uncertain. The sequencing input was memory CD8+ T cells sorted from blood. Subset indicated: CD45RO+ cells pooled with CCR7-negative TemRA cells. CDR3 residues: CASSPGLFIEQPQHF. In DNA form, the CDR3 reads TGTGCCAGCAGCCCCGGACTGTTTATCGAACAGCCCCAGCATTTT.